The 19 T cell receptor beta chains in this list originate from one sample, sequenced in a study of T cells in narcolepsy. Using immunoSEQ multiplex PCR, the repertoire was profiled, and TCRdb retains in-frame clones only, with some absent. The sample lists about 40,000 clones, around 89% seen once, with approximately 1.2% in the top ten. The material sequenced was CD45RA- memory CD4+ T cells from PBMCs. These TCRs come from a human donor with narcolepsy.

The chain uses TRBV6-5 and TRBJ1-4; TRBD1 aligns across 9 bases. Unmatched junction bases numbered 1, after V lost 2 bases and J lost 6 bases. This CDR3 region has 14 residues. Germline V gene lookup returns CDR1 MNHEY and CDR2 SVGAGI. CDR3 in amino acids: CASSYRDRDEKLFF. CDR3 nucleotide sequence: TGTGCCAGCAGTTACCGGGACAGGGATGAAAAACTGTTTTTT.

The chain combines TRBV4-3 with TRBJ2-7, with 7 bases fitting TRBD2. This CDR3 has 15 amino acids. The ends lost 1 base at V and 2 bases at J; junction bases unmatched: 5. Germline V gene sequence: CDR1 LGHNA, CDR2 YSLEER. Here the CDR3 DNA reads TGCGCCAGCAGCCAAGCCCTGGGGGGGACCTACGAGCAGTACTTC. Residues: CASSQALGGTYEQYF.

The chain joins TRBV10-3 to TRBJ2-7; D possibly matches TRBD1 or TRBD2 (5 bases each). CDR1 and CDR2 (germline): ENHRY, SYGVKD. This CDR3 is 14 amino acids long. Trimming removed 2 bases at V and 2 bases at J, with 10 bases between. CDR3 loop: CAISEGTGTYEQYF. In DNA, the CDR3 is TGTGCCATCAGTGAGGGGACGGGAACCTACGAGCAGTACTTC.

The chain combines TRBV7-2 with TRBJ2-7, with unresolved D. The CDR3 extends over 15 amino acids. Germline CDR1 is SGHTA and CDR2 is FQGNSA. V lost 4 bases and J lost 4, with 17 bases in between. The CDR3 DNA sequence: TGTGCCAGCAGCTCACGGCCCGGAAGAGGATACGAGCAGTACTTC. Translation gives CASSSRPGRGYEQYF.

The chain has TRBV7-8 and TRBJ2-3, with TRBD2 identical over 9 bases. Germline CDR1 and CDR2: SGHVS and FQNEAQ. After removal of 4 bases from V and 10 bases from J, the junction contained 9 bases not matched to a gene. The length of the CDR3 is 14 residues. The CDR3 coding sequence is TGTGCCAGCAGCTCTAGACTAGCGGTGGTGGCGCAGTATTTT. This gives the protein CASSSRLAVVAQYF. Looking up the rest from reference TRBV7-8 and TRBJ2-3 gives the full variable domain: GAGVSQSPRYKVAKRGQDVALRCDPISGHVSLFWYQQALGQGPEFLTYFQNEAQLDKSGLPSDRFFAERPEGSVSTLKIQRTQQEDSAVYLCASSSRLAVVAQYFGPGTRLTVL.

This chain connects TRBV6-1 to TRBJ1-5; D remains unclear. Germline assignment: CDR1 MNHNS and CDR2 SASEGT. Deletions cut 6 bases from V and 4 bases from J, with 16 bases between. There are 15 residues in the CDR3. CDR3 residues: CASSGDRGVNQPQHF. The DNA of the CDR3 is TGTGCCAGCAGCGGGGATAGAGGTGTTAATCAGCCCCAGCATTTT.

This clone came up a few times. V gene TRBV11-2 combines with J gene TRBJ2-5, with no clear D. V shed 3 bases and J shed 1 base, with 12 bases lying between them. Germline CDR1 SGHAT, CDR2 FQNNGV. CDR3 length: 15 amino acids. This CDR3 reads CASSFYQSSQETQYF. The CDR3 coding sequence is TGTGCCAGCAGCTTTTATCAAAGCTCCCAAGAGACCCAGTACTTC.

The chain is built from TRBV6-5 and TRBJ1-6, with 7 bases matching TRBD1. Germline CDR1 is MNHEY and CDR2 is SVGAGI. The ends lost 5 bases at V and 9 bases at J; junction bases unmatched: 10. The CDR3 has 15 amino acids. The CDR3 nucleotides read TGTGCCAGCAGTCCCGCAACAGGGGTTGGTTCACCCCTCCACTTT. It is translated as CASSPATGVGSPLHF.

The chain has TRBV29-1 and TRBJ2-3; weak D call: TRBD1 (6 bases). Germline V gives CDR1 SQVTM, CDR2 ANQGSEA. The CDR3 contains 12 residues. Deletions cut 3 bases from V and 4 bases from J, with 8 bases between. The CDR3 bases are TGCAGCGTTGACAGGGGAGCAGATACGCAGTATTTT. Residues: CSVDRGADTQYF.

V gene TRBV7-9 combines with J gene TRBJ2-3, with a tentative D call TRBD2 (5 bases). The CDR3 loop spans 16 amino acids. From germline, CDR1 is SEHNR and CDR2 FQNEAQ (reference sequence). Trimming cost V 2 bases and J 3 bases, with 15 bases left between them. The CDR3 loop is CASSLFGRGGTDTQYF. CDR3 sequence (DNA): TGTGCCAGCAGCTTATTCGGACGGGGTGGAACAGATACGCAGTATTTT.

This clone was counted once. Written as DNA, the CDR3 is TGTGCCAGCAGCCGACCTATACAGGGTACCGGGACTAGAGCCTACGAGCAGTACTTC. This translates into CASSRPIQGTGTRAYEQYF. This sequence joins TRBV11-2 and TRBJ2-7, with 8 bases fitting TRBD2. After removal of 5 bases from V and 2 bases from J, the junction contained 20 bases not matched to a gene. The CDR3 is made up of 19 amino acids. Germline CDR1 and CDR2: SGHAT and FQNNGV.

This chain links TRBV11-1 with TRBJ1-6, with D unclear. This CDR3 contains 12 residues. V lost 4 bases and J lost 6, with 4 bases in between. The germline V gene has CDR1 SGHAT and CDR2 FQDESV (reference sequence). The CDR3 region is CASSYPNSPLHF. As DNA, the CDR3 is TGTGCCAGCAGCTACCCTAATTCACCCCTCCACTTT.

This chain uses TRBV5-1 with TRBJ2-2, with 8 positions matching TRBD1. The CDR3 runs to 18 residues. Losses at the gene ends were 0 bases for V and 1 base for J; bases not matched to a gene: 8. Germline V gives CDR1 SGHRS, CDR2 YFSETQ. CDR3: CASSLARQGALNTGELFF. The CDR3 DNA follows: TGCGCCAGCAGCTTGGCTAGGCAGGGGGCTCTGAACACCGGGGAGCTGTTTTTT.

The rearrangement uses TRBV7-9 and TRBJ1-2, with D tentatively TRBD1 (6 bases). V was pared by 5 bases and J by 5 bases, with 15 bases between. The CDR3 is made up of 14 amino acids. CDR1 and CDR2 (germline): SEHNR, FQNEAQ (reference sequence). This CDR3 is CASSPAGQLYGYTF. The CDR3 DNA sequence: TGTGCCAGCAGCCCCGCCGGACAGCTTTATGGCTACACCTTC.

This chain links TRBV7-9 with TRBJ1-1, with D perhaps matching TRBD1 (5 bases). Germline loops: CDR1 SEHNR, CDR2 FQNEAQ (reference sequence). The CDR3 length is 14 residues. V was pared by 5 bases and J by 4 bases, with 14 bases between. The CDR3, as DNA: TGTGCCAGCAGCCACAATGCGGGGGGCACTGAAGCTTTCTTT. Amino acids: CASSHNAGGTEAFF.

The V call is TRBV7-3, the J call TRBJ2-1; 14 bases fit TRBD2. Germline V CDR1 and CDR2: SGHTA, FQGTGA. The CDR3 runs to 17 residues. The trim removed 2 bases at V and 5 bases at J, leaving 5 bases unmatched. CDR3 sequence (DNA): TGTGCCAGCAGCTTAGCCGGGACTAGCGGGGGTAACAATGAGCAGTTCTTC. Encoded protein: CASSLAGTSGGNNEQFF.

This chain joins TRBV25-1 and TRBJ2-1; 8 bases line up with TRBD1. The trim removed 9 bases at V and 9 bases at J, leaving 13 bases unmatched. This CDR3 spans 14 amino acids. Germline loops: CDR1 MGHDK, CDR2 SYGVNS. Written as DNA, the CDR3 is TGTGCCAGTCAGGGCAGGGGGCCTTCGGGTGAGCAGTTCTTC. As protein: CASQGRGPSGEQFF.

The genes are TRBV4-3 and TRBJ2-7; maybe TRBD1 (6 bases). CDR1 and CDR2 (germline): LGHNA, YSLEER. CDR3 length: 15 residues. The V end was cut by 1 base, the J end by 2 bases, with 12 bases between. The CDR3 bases are TGCGCCAGCAGCCAAGCAGGAGGACAGACCTACGAGCAGTACTTC. Its translation: CASSQAGGQTYEQYF.

The chain uses TRBV5-1 and TRBJ2-5; 9 bases fit TRBD1. Germline V gene sequence: CDR1 SGHRS, CDR2 YFSETQ. The CDR3 consists of 14 residues. V lost 5 bases and J lost 5; bases outside the gene matches: 7. The CDR3 sequence is CASSPGQGRETQYF. The CDR3, as DNA: TGCGCCAGCAGTCCTGGACAGGGGCGGGAGACCCAGTACTTC.